This T cell receptor (beta chain) is from a study of blood T cell repertoires in COVID-19. Overall study: Whether acute or convalescent, the COVID-19 samples came from the United States, Italy and Spain. Sources were T cells, B-cell-depleted T cells, or PBMCs; the material itself was cDNA or gDNA.

The V and J ends lost 4 bases and 3 bases, in that order; junction bases with no gene match: 6. The CDR3 covers 15 residues. Germline loops: CDR1 MNHEY, CDR2 SVGAGI. In the authors' methods: The authors estimated nucleated cell counts from reference gene primer amplification. Measured with immunoSEQ multiplex PCR; TCRdb has only the in-frame clones, and not every one. V, J and clone size reflect that table, while D and trimming were determined from the DNA. The sample consists of about 300,000 clones, around 86% of them appearing once. The table lists this clone with a few counts. The V and J genes are TRBV6-5 and TRBJ2-1, with 7 bases aligning to TRBD1. Sequenced input: peripheral blood. The TCR comes from a man aged 70 or older with acute or convalescent COVID-19. CDR3 protein: CASSSTGAHYNEQFF. Here the CDR3 DNA reads TGTGCCAGCAGTTCTACAGGGGCCCACTACAATGAGCAGTTCTTC.